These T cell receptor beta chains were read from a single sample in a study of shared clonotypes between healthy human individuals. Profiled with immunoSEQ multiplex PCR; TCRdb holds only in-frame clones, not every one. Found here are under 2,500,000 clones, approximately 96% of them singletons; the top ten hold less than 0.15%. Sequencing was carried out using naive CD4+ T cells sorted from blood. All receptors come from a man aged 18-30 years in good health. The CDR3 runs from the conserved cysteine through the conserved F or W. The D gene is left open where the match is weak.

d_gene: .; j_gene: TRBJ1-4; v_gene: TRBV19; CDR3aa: CASSIESGGRVGEKLFF
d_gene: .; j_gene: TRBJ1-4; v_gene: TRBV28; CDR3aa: CASRAGGNEKLFF
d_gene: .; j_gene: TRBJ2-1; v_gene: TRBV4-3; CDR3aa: CAMLRDEQFF
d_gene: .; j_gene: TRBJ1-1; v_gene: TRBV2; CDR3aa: CATRQATEAFF
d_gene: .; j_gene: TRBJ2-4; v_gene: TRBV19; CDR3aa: CASRPSTIAKNIQYF
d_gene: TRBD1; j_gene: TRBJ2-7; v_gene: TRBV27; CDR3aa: CASSSLRGTGGEQYF
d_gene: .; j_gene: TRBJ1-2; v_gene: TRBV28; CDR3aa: CASSLRSYGYTF
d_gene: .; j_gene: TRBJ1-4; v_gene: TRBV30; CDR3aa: CAWRNPTWEKLFF
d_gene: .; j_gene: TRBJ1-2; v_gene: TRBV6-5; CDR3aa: CATQRGSHGYTF
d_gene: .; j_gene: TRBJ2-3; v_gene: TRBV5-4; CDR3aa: CASSLLEVTQTSTDTQYF
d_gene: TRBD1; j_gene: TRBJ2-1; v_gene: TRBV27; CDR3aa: CASSRQGVQYDEQFF
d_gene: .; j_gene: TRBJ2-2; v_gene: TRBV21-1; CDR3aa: CASSGGTGELFF
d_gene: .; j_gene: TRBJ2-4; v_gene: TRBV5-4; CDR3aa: CASSLESQGGNIQYF
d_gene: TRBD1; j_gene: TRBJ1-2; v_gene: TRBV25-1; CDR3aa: CASSEWGTGPYGYTF
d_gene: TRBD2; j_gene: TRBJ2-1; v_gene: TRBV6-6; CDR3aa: CASSYGTSGSPGQFF
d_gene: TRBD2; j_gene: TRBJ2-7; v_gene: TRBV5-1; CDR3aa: CASSVGGSRYEQYF
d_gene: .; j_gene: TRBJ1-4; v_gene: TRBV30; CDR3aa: CAWSVQGREKLFF
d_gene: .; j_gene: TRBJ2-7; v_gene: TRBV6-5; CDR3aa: CASKGQSYEQYF
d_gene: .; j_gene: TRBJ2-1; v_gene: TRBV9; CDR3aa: CASSLAHGTFNEQFF
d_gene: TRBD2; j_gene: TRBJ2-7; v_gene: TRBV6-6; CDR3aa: CASSYSGTSGYEQYF
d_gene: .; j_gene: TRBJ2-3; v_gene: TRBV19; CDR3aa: CASSILGSTDTQYF
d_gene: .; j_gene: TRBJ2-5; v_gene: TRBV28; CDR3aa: CASRPTGDSYQETQYF
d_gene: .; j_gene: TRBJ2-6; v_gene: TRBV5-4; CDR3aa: CASSLYGGRRSGANVLTF
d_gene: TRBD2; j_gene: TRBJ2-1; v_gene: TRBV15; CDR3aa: CATSPVPGGGGNEQFF
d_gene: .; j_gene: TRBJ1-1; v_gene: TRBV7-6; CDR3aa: CASSLDIYSRAFF
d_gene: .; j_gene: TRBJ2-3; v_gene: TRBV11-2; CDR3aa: CASSLTQLSTDTQYF
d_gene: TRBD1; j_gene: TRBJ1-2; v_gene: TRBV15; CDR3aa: CATSRGGTDYGYTF
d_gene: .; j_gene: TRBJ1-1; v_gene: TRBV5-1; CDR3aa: CASSLAQGGGTEAFF
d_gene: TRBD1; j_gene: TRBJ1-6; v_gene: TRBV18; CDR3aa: CASSLGTENSPLHF
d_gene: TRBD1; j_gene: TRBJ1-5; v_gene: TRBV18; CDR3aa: CAGSTGTGDRPQHF
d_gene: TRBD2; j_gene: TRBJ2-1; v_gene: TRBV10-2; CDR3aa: CASSKGLAHEFTYNEQFF
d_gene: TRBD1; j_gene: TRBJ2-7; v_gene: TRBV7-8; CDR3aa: CASSRSPGQGYYEQYF
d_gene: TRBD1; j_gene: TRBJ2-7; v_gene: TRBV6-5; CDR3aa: CASSRTGTDEQYF
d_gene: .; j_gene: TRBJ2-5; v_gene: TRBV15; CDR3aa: CATSSRVYETQYF
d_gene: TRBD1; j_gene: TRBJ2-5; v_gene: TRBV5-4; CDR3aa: CASSLPGQGVQETQYF
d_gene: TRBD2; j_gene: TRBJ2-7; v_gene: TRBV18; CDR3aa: CASSPTGGSHEQYF
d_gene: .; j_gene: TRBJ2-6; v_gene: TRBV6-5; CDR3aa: CASSQSSGANVLTF
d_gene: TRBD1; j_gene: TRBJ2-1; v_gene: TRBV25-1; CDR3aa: CASSNTGTGSSEQFF
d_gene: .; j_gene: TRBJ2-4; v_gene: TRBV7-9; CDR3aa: CASSLAPFLEGKAKNIQYF
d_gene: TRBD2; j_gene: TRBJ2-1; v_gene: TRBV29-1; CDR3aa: CSVLLAGDNEQFF
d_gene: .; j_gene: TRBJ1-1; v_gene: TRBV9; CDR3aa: CASSVALGYTEAFF
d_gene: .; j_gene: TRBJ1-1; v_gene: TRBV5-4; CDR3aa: CASSPPSGRQAEAFF
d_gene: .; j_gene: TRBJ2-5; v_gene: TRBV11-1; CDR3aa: CASSQTGLQETQYF
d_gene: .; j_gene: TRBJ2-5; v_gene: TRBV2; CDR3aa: CASRDNQETQYF
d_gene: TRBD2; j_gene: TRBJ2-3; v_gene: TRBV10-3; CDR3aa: CAISESPGLRIDTQYF
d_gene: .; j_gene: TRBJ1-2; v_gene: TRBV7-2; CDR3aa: CASSSYQGLNYGYTF
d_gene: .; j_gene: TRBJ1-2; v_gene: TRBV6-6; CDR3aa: CASKMDTNGYTF
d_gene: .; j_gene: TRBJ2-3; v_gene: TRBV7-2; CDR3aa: CASRDPGSTDTQYF
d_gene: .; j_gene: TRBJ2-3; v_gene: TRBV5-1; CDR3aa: CASSLPDGADTQYF
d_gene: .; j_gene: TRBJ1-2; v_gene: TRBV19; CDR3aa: CASTISYGYTF
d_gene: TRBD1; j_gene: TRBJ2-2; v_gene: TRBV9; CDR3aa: CASSLGQTNTGELFF
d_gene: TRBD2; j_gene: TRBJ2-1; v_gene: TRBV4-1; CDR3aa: CASSQVEGGPVNEQFF
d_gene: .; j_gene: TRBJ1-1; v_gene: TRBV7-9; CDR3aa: CASSFGTNTEAFF